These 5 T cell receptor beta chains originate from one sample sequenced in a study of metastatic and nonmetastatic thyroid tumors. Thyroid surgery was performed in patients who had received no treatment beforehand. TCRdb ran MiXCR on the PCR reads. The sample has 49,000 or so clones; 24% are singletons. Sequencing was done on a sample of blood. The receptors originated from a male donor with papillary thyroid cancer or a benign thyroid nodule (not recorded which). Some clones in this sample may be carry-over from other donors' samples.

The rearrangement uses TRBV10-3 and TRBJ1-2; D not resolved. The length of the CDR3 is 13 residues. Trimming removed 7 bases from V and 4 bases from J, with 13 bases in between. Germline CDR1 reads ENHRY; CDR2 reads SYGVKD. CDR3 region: CAIKEAGPYGYTF. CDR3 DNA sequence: TGTGCCATCAAAGAGGCAGGCCCCTATGGCTACACCTTC.

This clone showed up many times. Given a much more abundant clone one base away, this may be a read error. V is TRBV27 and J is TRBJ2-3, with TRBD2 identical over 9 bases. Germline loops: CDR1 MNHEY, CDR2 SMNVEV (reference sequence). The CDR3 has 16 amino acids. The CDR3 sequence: CASSVIAGEAGDTRYF. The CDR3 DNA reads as TGTGCCAGCAGTGTAATAGCGGGAGAAGCCGGAGATACGCGGTATTTT.

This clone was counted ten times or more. CDR3 region: CATGTQETQYF. The CDR3 DNA reads TGTGCCACAGGTACCCAAGAGACCCAGTACTTC. J is TRBJ2-5 and V is TRBV6-2 or TRBV6-3; D is unresolved. V lost 10 bases to trimming and J lost 1 base, with 7 bases between them. The CDR3 runs 11 residues. Germline V CDR1 and CDR2: MNHEY, SVGEGT.

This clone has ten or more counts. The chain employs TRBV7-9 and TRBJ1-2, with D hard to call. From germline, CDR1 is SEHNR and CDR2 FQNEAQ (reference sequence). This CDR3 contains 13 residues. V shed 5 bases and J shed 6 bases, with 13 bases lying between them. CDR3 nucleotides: TGTGCCAGCAGCCGGAACGGTGGCGATGGCTACACCTTC. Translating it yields CASSRNGGDGYTF.

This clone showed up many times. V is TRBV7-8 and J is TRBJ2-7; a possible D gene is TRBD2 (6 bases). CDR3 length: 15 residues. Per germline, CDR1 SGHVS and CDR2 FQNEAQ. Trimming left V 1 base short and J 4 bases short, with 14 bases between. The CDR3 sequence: CASSLVAEARYEQYF. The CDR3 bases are TGTGCCAGCAGCTTAGTAGCGGAGGCAAGGTACGAGCAGTACTTC.